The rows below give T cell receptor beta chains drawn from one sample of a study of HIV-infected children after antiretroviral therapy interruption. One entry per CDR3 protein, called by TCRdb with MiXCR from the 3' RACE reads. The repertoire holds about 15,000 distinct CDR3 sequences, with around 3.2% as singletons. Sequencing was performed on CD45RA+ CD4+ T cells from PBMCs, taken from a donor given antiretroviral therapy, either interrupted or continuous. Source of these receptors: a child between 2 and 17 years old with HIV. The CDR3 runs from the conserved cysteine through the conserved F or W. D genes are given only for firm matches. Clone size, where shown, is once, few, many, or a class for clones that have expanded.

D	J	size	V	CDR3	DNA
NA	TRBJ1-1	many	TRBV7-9	CASSLAGQPNTEAFF	TGTGCCAGCAGCTTAGCTGGACAGCCGAACACTGAAGCTTTCTTT
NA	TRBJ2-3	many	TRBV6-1	CASSEIGWAASTDTQYF	TGTGCCAGCAGTGAGATCGGATGGGCAGCTAGCACAGATACGCAGTATTTT
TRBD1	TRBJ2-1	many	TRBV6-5	CASSRQGYNEQFF	TGTGCCAGCAGCAGACAGGGGTACAATGAGCAGTTCTTC
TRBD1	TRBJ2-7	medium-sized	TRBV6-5	CASSYVGQGFYEQYF	TGTGCCAGCAGTTACGTTGGACAGGGGTTCTACGAGCAGTACTTC
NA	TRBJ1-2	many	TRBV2	CASSEALYGYTF	TGTGCCAGCAGTGAAGCCCTCTATGGCTACACCTTC
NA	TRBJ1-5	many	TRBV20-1	CSARIRGWARGNQPQHF	TGCAGTGCTAGAATACGGGGATGGGCTAGAGGCAATCAGCCCCAGCATTTT
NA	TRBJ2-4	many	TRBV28	CASPPQLKRTELKNIQYF	TGTGCCAGCCCCCCTCAGTTGAAGCGGACAGAATTGAAAAACATTCAGTACTTC
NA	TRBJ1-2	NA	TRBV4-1	CASSSPPGTSHGYTF	TGCGCCAGCAGCTCCCCCCCCGGGACCTCCCATGGCTACACCTTC
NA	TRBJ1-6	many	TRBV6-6	CASTLNGRKNSPLHF	TGTGCCAGCACTCTAAATGGGAGAAAGAATTCACCCCTCCACTTT
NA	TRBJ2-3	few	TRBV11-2	CASSPTGGSAETLYF	TGTGCCAGCAGCCCCACTGGGGGCAGTGCAGAAACGCTGTATTTT
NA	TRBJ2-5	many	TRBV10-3	CASGEGGGQDTQYF	TGTGCCAGCGGTGAAGGGGGGGGGCAAGACACCCAGTACTTT
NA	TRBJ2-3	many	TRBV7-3	CASSPKASTDTQYF	TGTGCCAGCAGCCCCAAGGCCAGCACAGATACGCAGTATTTT
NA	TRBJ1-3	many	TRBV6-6	CASSHSNLWTAGNTIYF	TGTGCCAGCAGTCACTCGAATCTTTGGACGGCTGGAAACACCATATATTTT
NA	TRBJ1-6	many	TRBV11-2	CASSPLQGSRLPLHF	TGTGCCAGCAGCCCACTCCAGGGGTCAAGGCTACCCCTCCACTTT
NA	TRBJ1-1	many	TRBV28	CASRNTEAFF	TGTGCCAGCAGGAACACTGAAGCTTTCTTT
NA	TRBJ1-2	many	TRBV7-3	CASSQDSLDLSSGYTF	TGTGCCAGCAGCCAAGACTCACTGGACTTGAGCTCCGGCTACACCTTC
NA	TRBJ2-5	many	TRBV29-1	CSVTGLETQYF	TGCAGCGTTACGGGTCTAGAGACCCAGTACTTC
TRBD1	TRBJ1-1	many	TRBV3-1	CASSQAGEGAGAEAFF	TGTGCCAGCAGCCAAGCCGGAGAGGGGGCCGGGGCTGAAGCTTTCTTT
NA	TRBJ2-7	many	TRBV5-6	CASSPANQREQYF	TGTGCCAGCAGCCCCGCGAATCAAAGGGAGCAGTACTTC
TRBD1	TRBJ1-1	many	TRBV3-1	CASSQDRVQGWDTEAFF	TGTGCCAGCAGCCAGGACAGGGTTCAAGGGTGGGACACTGAAGCTTTCTTT
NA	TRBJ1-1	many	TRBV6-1	CASSEEGLPNTEAFF	TGTGCCAGCAGTGAAGAAGGGCTTCCGAACACTGAAGCTTTCTTT
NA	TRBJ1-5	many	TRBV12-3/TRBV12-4	CASTPGGVSNQPQHF	TGTGCCAGCACCCCTGGGGGCGTTAGTAATCAGCCCCAGCATTTT
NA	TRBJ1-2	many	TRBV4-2	CASSPEQGTRHYGYTF	TGTGCCAGCAGCCCCGAACAGGGAACAAGACACTATGGCTACACCTTC
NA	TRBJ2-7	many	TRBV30	CAWSGQNYEQYF	TGTGCCTGGAGTGGGCAGAACTACGAGCAGTACTTC
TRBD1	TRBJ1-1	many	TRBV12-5	CASGPRDRGTEAFF	TGTGCTAGTGGTCCCCGGGACAGAGGGACTGAAGCTTTCTTT
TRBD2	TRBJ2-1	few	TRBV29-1	CSVVWWREVNEQFF	TGCAGCGTTGTTTGGTGGCGGGAGGTGAATGAGCAGTTCTTC
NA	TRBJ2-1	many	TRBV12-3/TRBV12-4	CASSLIKYEQFF	TGTGCCAGCAGCCTTATCAAATATGAGCAGTTCTTC